The entry below describes one TCR beta chain. The antigen remains undetermined. Alongside blood RNA obtained from unsorted whole blood, germline DNA was also extracted. This entry is derived from a study of tumor-infiltrating lymphocytes in primary liver carcinoma. Across the study: The cohort included men and women aged 30 to 69 years. Stage T1-T3 N0M0 and a size of 4.2 to 10 cm characterized the tumors. Study outcomes and limitations: Overlap in tumor-adjacent and tumor-blood pairs fell below that of tumor region pairs. Since the samples were bulk and unsorted, the CD4+ and CD8+ repertoires were not compared.

A primer matching the constant region was used to make TCR beta cDNA from 500 to 650 ng of total RNA. Employing slightly modified ARM-PCR, three nested multiplex PCR rounds were run, and these gave rise to the TCR beta libraries. Each of the first two PCR rounds ran nine to ten cycles with TRBV1-TRBV30 forward and C-beta reverse primers. Using its own MiXCR run on the multiplex PCR reads, TCRdb lists one record per CDR3 protein. In the table there are 300,000 to 350,000 distinct CDR3 sequences, 50% to 60% of which are singletons. The V end was cut by 3 bases, the J end by 5 bases, with 10 bases between. Per the germline V gene, CDR1 is MDHEN and CDR2 is SYDVKM. The CDR3 is made up of 13 amino acids.

This TCR was recovered from a woman aged 25 to 39 with primary liver carcinoma and hepatitis B virus infection. Sequencing was done on a sample of peripheral blood. The chain employs TRBV28 and TRBJ2-5; D is undetermined. Here the CDR3 reads CASSLYWGETQYF. DNA of the CDR3: TGTGCCAGCAGTTTGTACTGGGGTGAGACCCAGTACTTC.